The clone carrying this T cell receptor beta chain showed up just a few times. The CDR3 has 13 residues. V gave up 4 bases and J gave up 5 bases, with 14 bases separating them. Germline V gives CDR1 SQVTM, CDR2 ANQGSEA. The record originates from a study of T cell changes during pregnancy in multiple sclerosis. Sequencing was performed with immunoSEQ multiplex PCR; in TCRdb, only in-frame clones are kept and a portion is missing. The sample carries about 110,000 clones, about 94% recorded once. This material consisted of peripheral blood, taken in the third trimester of pregnancy. The genes are TRBV29-1 and TRBJ1-1; a weak D match, TRBD1 (6 bases). The clonotype comes from a female donor with multiple sclerosis, enrolled in a pregnancy study. CDR3 DNA: TGCAGCGTTGCGTTCAAGGGGGAAACTGAAGCTTTCTTT. Its protein is CSVAFKGETEAFF. Filled out from reference TRBV29-1 and TRBJ1-1, the complete variable domain reads SAVISQKPSRDICQRGTSLTIQCQVDSQVTMMFWYRQQPGQSLTLIATANQGSEATYESGFVIDKFPISRPNLTFSTLTVSNMSPEDSSIYLCSVAFKGETEAFFGQGTRLTVV.